These 8 T cell receptor beta chains were sequenced from one sample in a study of blood T cells in healthy people across ages. Using a J-beta primer mix together with a sample-barcoded 5' primer, a second PCR was run for roughly 7 to 11 cycles. TCRdb ran MiXCR on the 5' RACE reads and lists one entry per CDR3 protein. The sample holds approximately 800,000 distinct CDR3 sequences, 20% to 25% seen once. This sample also belongs to another study, concerning T cells of mothers and their children.

The sample was blood. Receptor source: a boy aged 10-17 years in good health.

The genes are TRBV4-1 and TRBJ1-4; TRBD1 matches 7 bases. The CDR3 is 15 amino acids. The germline V gene has CDR1 MGHRA and CDR2 YSYEKL. Germline trimming cut 1 base from V and 10 bases from J; bases unmatched to any gene: 9. CDR3 coding DNA: TGCGCCAGCAGCCAAGTAGTGACAGGGTTCGGAAAACTGTTTTTT. Translation: CASSQVVTGFGKLFF.

A few counts support this clonotype. CDR3 nucleotide sequence: TGTGCCACCAGCAGAGCTGAGGAGACCCAGTACTTC. It specifies CATSRAEETQYF. The chain is built from TRBV15 and TRBJ2-5, with D uncertain. Germline V gene sequence: CDR1 LNHNV, CDR2 YYDKDF (reference sequence). Trimming shortened V by 1 base and J by 5 bases, and 5 bases separated the two germline ends. CDR3 size: 12 residues.

This clonotype showed up just a few times. The chain combines TRBV4-3 with TRBJ2-5, with D uncertain. CDR3 length: 14 amino acids. Trimming shortened V by 0 bases and J by 4 bases, and 9 bases separated the two germline ends. Per germline, CDR1 LGHNA and CDR2 YSLEER. CDR3 DNA: TGCGCCAGCAGCCAAGATTCGAAGGGAGAGACCCAGTACTTC. The encoded protein is CASSQDSKGETQYF.

This clonotype has ten or more counts. V usage is TRBV12-3 or TRBV12-4 and J usage is TRBJ1-6; D gene ambiguous. V lost 6 bases to trimming and J lost 0 bases, with 15 bases between them. The CDR3 is 17 amino acids. The DNA for the CDR3 is TGTGCCAGCAGCCAGAAGTTCCTAAGCTCCTATAATTCACCCCTCCACTTT. This encodes CASSQKFLSSYNSPLHF.

This clonotype was recorded a few times. The rearrangement uses TRBV7-8 and TRBJ2-5, with D hard to call. The better agreement between TRBJ2-1 and the DNA end casts doubt on the J call. The CDR3 has 13 amino acids. Germline CDR1 reads SGHVS; CDR2 reads FQNEAQ. The CDR3 DNA follows: TGTGCCAGCAGCTATGGTGTCGGGTATGAGCAGTTCTTC. It translates to CASSYGVGYEQFF.

The chain links TRBV11-2 to TRBJ2-7, with D possibly called TRBD1 or TRBD2 (5 bases each). CDR3 length: 15 amino acids. Trimming left V 1 base short and J 3 bases short, with 13 bases between. Germline CDR1 and CDR2: SGHAT and FQNNGV. CDR3 nucleotides: TGTGCCAGCAGCTTAGGAGGGACCAGCGTCTACGAGCAGTACTTC. It yields the protein CASSLGGTSVYEQYF.

This clonotype was detected only a few times. The chain has TRBV6-4 and TRBJ2-5, with TRBD2 matching over 12 bases. TRBJ2-1 matches the DNA end more closely, so the J call is doubtful. The length of the CDR3 is 15 residues. Per the germline V gene, CDR1 is MRHNA and CDR2 is SNTAGT. In nucleotides, the CDR3 is TGTGCCAGCAGCTGGTGGACTAGCGGGATGAATGAGCAGTTCTTC. It codes for CASSWWTSGMNEQFF.

This chain uses TRBV14 with TRBJ2-1, with 9 bases identical to TRBD1. CDR3 size: 16 residues. The germline gives CDR1 SGHDN, CDR2 FVKESK. The junction had 10 bases not matched to a gene; V was cut back by 3 bases and J by 7 bases. The CDR3 spells CASSHQDRGVLNEQFF. CDR3 bases: TGTGCCAGCAGCCACCAGGACAGGGGAGTTTTGAATGAGCAGTTCTTC.